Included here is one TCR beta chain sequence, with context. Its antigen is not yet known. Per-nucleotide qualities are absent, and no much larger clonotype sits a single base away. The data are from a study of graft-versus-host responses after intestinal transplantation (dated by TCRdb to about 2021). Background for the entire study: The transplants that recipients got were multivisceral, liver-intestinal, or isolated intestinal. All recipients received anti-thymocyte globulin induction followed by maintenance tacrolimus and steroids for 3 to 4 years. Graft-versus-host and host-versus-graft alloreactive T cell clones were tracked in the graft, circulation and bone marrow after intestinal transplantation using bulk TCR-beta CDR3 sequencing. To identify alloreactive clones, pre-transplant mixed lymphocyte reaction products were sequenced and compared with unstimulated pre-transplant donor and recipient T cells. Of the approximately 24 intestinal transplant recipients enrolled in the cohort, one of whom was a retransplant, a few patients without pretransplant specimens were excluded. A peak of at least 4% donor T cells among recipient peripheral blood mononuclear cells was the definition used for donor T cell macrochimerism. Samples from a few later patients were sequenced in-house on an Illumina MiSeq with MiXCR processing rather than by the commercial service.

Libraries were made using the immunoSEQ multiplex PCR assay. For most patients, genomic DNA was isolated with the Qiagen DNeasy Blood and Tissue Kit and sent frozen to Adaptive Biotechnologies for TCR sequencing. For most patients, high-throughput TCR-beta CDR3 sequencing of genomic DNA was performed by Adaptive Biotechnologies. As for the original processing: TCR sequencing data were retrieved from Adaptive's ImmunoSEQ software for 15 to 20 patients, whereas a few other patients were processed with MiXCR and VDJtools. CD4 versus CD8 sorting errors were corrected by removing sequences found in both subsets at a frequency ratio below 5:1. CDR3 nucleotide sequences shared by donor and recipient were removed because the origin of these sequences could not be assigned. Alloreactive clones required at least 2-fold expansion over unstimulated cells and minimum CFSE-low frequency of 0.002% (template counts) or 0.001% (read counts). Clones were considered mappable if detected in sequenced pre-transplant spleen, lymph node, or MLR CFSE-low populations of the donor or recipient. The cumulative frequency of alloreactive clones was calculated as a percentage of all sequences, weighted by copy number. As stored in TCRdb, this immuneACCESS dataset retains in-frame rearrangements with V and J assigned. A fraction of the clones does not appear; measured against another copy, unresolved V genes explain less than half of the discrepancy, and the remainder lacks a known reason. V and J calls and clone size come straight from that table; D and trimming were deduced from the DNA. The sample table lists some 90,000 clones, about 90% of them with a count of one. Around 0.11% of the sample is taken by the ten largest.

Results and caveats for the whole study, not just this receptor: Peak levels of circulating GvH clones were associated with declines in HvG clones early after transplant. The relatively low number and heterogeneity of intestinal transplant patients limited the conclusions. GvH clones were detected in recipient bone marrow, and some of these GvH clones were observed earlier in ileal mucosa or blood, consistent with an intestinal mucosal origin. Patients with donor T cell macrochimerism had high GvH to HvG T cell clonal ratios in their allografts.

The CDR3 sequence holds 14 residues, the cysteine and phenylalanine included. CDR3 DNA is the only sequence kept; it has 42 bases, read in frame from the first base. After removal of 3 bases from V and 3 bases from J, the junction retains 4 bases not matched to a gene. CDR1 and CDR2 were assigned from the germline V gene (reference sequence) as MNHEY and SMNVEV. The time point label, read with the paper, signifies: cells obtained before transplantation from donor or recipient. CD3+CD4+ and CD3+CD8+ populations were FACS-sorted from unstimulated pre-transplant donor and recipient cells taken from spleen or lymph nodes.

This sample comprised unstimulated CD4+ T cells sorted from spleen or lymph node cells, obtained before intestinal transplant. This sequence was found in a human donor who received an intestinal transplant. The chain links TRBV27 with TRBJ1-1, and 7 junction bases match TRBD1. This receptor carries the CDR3 CASSLEGADTEAFF. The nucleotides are TGTGCCAGCAGTTTGGAGGGGGCGGACACTGAAGCTTTCTTT.